Listed here are 10 T cell receptor beta chains from one sample, sequenced in a study of shared clonotypes between healthy human individuals. The table came from immunoSEQ multiplex PCR; TCRdb's copy has only in-frame clones and leaves some out. This sample has 550,000 to 800,000 clones, with about 74% found just once. The source material was memory CD4+ T cells sorted from blood. Subset denoted: CD45RA-negative fraction. The receptors stem from a woman in her 30s in good health.

V is TRBV28 and J is TRBJ1-2; 8 bases line up with TRBD1. This CDR3 spans 14 amino acids. Looked up from germline, CDR1 is MDHEN and CDR2 is SYDVKM. The ends lost 4 bases at V and 4 bases at J; junction bases unmatched: 5. DNA for the CDR3: TGTGCCAGCAGTTGGACAGGGCCTCCCTATGGCTACACCTTC. Amino acids: CASSWTGPPYGYTF.

This rearrangement joins TRBV30 to TRBJ1-5, with 9 positions matching TRBD1. The CDR3 has 14 residues. V dropped 0 bases and J dropped 5; count of bases not matched to a gene: 2. Looked up from germline, CDR1 is GTSNPN and CDR2 is SVGIG (reference sequence). CDR3 in DNA: TGTGCCTGGAGTGTCCGGACAGGGGATCAGCCCCAGCATTTT. Its protein is CAWSVRTGDQPQHF.

This sequence joins TRBV5-6 and TRBJ2-2; maybe TRBD1 (7 bases). Germline lookup yields CDR1 SGHDT and CDR2 YYEEEE. The CDR3 extends over 13 amino acids. The ends were cut back, 4 bases at V and 5 bases at J, with 9 bases in the middle. In DNA form, the CDR3 reads TGTGCCAGCAGCCAGGGGGGAACCGGGGAGCTGTTTTTT. This translates into CASSQGGTGELFF.

This clone is a singleton in its sample. The rearrangement uses TRBV28 and TRBJ1-2; 11 positions match TRBD1. V lost 2 bases and J lost 7; bases outside the gene matches: 9. This CDR3 has 16 amino acids. From germline, CDR1 is MDHEN and CDR2 SYDVKM. The CDR3 sequence: CASSLGQGQGAFGYTF. The DNA for the CDR3 is TGTGCCAGCAGTTTAGGCCAAGGACAGGGGGCTTTTGGCTACACCTTC.

The chain couples TRBV7-9 to TRBJ2-3; TRBD2 agrees at 7 bases. J was trimmed by 4 bases and V by 1 base; bases with no gene match: 2. Germline V gives CDR1 SEHNR, CDR2 FQNEAQ (reference sequence). The length of the CDR3 is 14 residues. This chain's CDR3 is CASSLELASDTQYF. As DNA, the CDR3 is TGTGCCAGCAGCTTAGAACTAGCGTCAGATACGCAGTATTTT. Based on the CDR3 plus reference TRBV7-9 and TRBJ2-3, the full variable domain is DTGVSQNPRHKITKRGQNVTFRCDPISEHNRLYWYRQTLGQGPEFLTYFQNEAQLEKSRLLSDRFSAERPKGSFSTLEIQRTEQGDSAMYLCASSLELASDTQYFGPGTRLTVL.

As regards this clone: At the DNA level, this CDR3 is encoded by other sequences in the same sample as well. The chain recombines TRBV7-2 with TRBJ1-1; no firm D call. This CDR3 region has 13 residues. Germline CDR1 and CDR2: SGHTA and FQGNSA. Deletions cut 3 bases from V and 4 bases from J, with 9 bases between. CDR3 sequence reads: CASSLGSGTEAFF. In nucleotides, the CDR3 is TGTGCCAGCAGCTTGGGTTCTGGCACTGAAGCTTTCTTT.

About this clone: Other DNA sequences within the sample encode an identical CDR3. This chain joins TRBV9 and TRBJ1-5; D not resolved. The CDR3 consists of 13 residues. Trimming removed 3 bases from V and 1 base from J, with 5 bases in between. Germline CDR1 reads SGDLS; CDR2 reads YYNGEE. The CDR3 reads CASSGDSNQPQHF. The CDR3 DNA is TGTGCCAGCAGCGGTGACAGCAATCAGCCCCAGCATTTT.

This chain uses TRBV5-1 with TRBJ2-5; TRBD2 might be the D (5 bases). CDR1 SGHRS and CDR2 YFSETQ come from the germline V gene. With 0 bases removed from V and 1 base from J, the gap between germline ends came to 16 bases. This CDR3 has 17 residues. The CDR3 loop reads CASSLAASSIPQETQYF. The CDR3 DNA reads TGCGCCAGCAGCTTGGCCGCTAGCTCGATCCCCCAAGAGACCCAGTACTTC.

This chain connects TRBV15 to TRBJ2-3; TRBD2 aligns across 7 bases. The trim removed 1 base at V and 1 base at J, leaving 11 bases unmatched. The CDR3 covers 18 residues. The germline V gene encodes CDR1 LNHNV and CDR2 YYDKDF (reference sequence). Here the CDR3 reads CATSRVGASGDRTDTQYF. In DNA, the CDR3 is TGTGCCACCAGCAGAGTAGGAGCTAGCGGAGACCGCACAGATACGCAGTATTTT.

The chain couples TRBV29-1 to TRBJ2-3, with a possible D match to TRBD2 (5 bases). This CDR3 contains 15 residues. V dropped 3 bases and J dropped 1 base, with 14 bases sitting between them. The V gene's germline CDR1 is SQVTM and CDR2 ANQGSEA. This CDR3 reads CSVDSQAGGTDTQYF. DNA for the CDR3: TGCAGCGTTGATAGTCAGGCGGGTGGCACAGATACGCAGTATTTT.